What follows are 5 T cell receptor beta chains derived from one specimen sequenced in a study of blood T cell repertoires in COVID-19 (dated by TCRdb to the early 2020s). Library preparation used the immunoSEQ multiplex PCR assay. Imported from immuneACCESS, the table was reduced by TCRdb to in-frame sequences with V and J called. These copies leave out some clones; in studies compared against another copy, an unresolved V gene accounts for under half, and the cause of the remainder is not known. The sample has around 150,000 clones on record, 85% of them singletons. 2.5% to 4% of the sample comes from the top ten. The sequenced sample consisted of peripheral blood. All receptors derive from a human donor with acute or convalescent COVID-19. The donor label of this sample is uncertain.

This clone was counted between two and nine times. The V and J genes are TRBV5-6 and TRBJ1-6; 7 nucleotides match TRBD1. CDR1 and CDR2 from the germline V gene are SGHDT and YYEEEE. The CDR3 extends over 15 amino acids. Losses at the gene ends were 1 base for V and 7 bases for J; bases not matched to a gene: 5. This chain's CDR3 is CASSLRGPRNSPLHF. The CDR3 DNA reads as TGTGCCAGCAGCTTGAGGGGGCCGAGGAATTCACCCCTCCACTTT.

This clone was recorded a few times. The chain joins TRBV3-1 (or the pseudogene TRBV3-2) to TRBJ1-1; D not resolved. The germline gives CDR1 LGHDT, CDR2 YNNKEL (reference sequence). Trimming removed 6 bases at V and 3 bases at J, with 14 bases between. This CDR3 contains 14 residues. As DNA, the CDR3 is TGTGCCAGCAGGGAGCGGGTGCGGGACACTGAAGCTTTCTTT. This codes for CASRERVRDTEAFF.

This clone occurred once. As DNA, the CDR3 is TGTGCAAAGGGAGAGGGACAGGGAGAATCTGGAAACACCATATATTTT. This sequence encodes CAKGEGQGESGNTIYF. The rearrangement links TRBV7-9 to TRBJ1-3; 9 bases align to TRBD1. Germline-derived CDR1 and CDR2 are SEHNR and FQNEAQ (reference sequence). There are 16 residues in the CDR3.

This rearrangement joins TRBV7-2 to TRBJ2-1; 7 nucleotides match TRBD1. Germline lookup yields CDR1 SGHTA and CDR2 FQGNSA. Losses at the gene ends were 3 bases for V and 11 bases for J; bases not matched to a gene: 7. CDR3 length: 13 residues. The CDR3 nucleotides are TGTGCCAGCAGCTTTACAGGGGATCTTAAGCAGTTCTTC. Translation gives CASSFTGDLKQFF.

In the case of this clone: Other DNA sequences in the sample encode the same CDR3. Written as DNA, the CDR3 is TGTGCCAGTAGTATAGGGCAGGGCAGCAATCAGCCCCAGCATTTT. It encodes CASSIGQGSNQPQHF. The J gene is TRBJ1-5, the V gene TRBV19; a weak D match, TRBD1 (5 bases). Between the trimmed V and J ends, which lost 1 base and 1 base, there was a span of 8 bases. The CDR3 is 15 residues long. CDR1 LNHDA and CDR2 SQIVND come from the germline V gene (reference sequence).